This entry lists 15 T cell receptor beta chains sequenced from one sample in a study of control samples from healthy donors and cancer patients. This table comes from immunoSEQ multiplex PCR, and its TCRdb copy is limited to in-frame clones, with some not included. The sample records about 120,000 clones, approximately 90% being singletons. Sequenced: blood. The receptor source for this set is a man aged 35-49 years in good health.

The rearrangement uses TRBV7-9 and TRBJ1-1, with D possibly TRBD1 on 6 matching bases. Germline V gives CDR1 SEHNR, CDR2 FQNEAQ (reference sequence). The CDR3 has 14 amino acids. Deletions cut 0 bases from V and 5 bases from J, with 10 bases between. The CDR3 region has the DNA TGTGCCAGCAGCTTAGCAGGGGGATTTACTGAAGCTTTCTTT. This encodes CASSLAGGFTEAFF.

The chain couples TRBV7-2 to TRBJ1-5; no definite D call. Trimming pared 2 bases from V and 7 bases from J, leaving 12 bases between. Per germline, CDR1 SGHTA and CDR2 FQGNSA. There are 14 residues in the CDR3. CDR3 residues: CASSLFGGPQPQHF. The CDR3 nucleotides read TGTGCCAGCAGCTTATTTGGAGGGCCGCAGCCCCAGCATTTT. The whole variable domain, remainder taken from reference TRBV7-2 and TRBJ1-5, is GAGVSQSPSNKVTEKGKDVELRCDPISGHTALYWYRQSLGQGLEFLIYFQGNSAPDKSGLPSDRFSAERTGGSVSTLTIQRTQQEDSAVYLCASSLFGGPQPQHFGDGTRLSIL.

V and J are TRBV7-9 and TRBJ2-3; D unresolved. This CDR3 has 14 amino acids. The ends were cut back, 5 bases at V and 2 bases at J, with 11 bases in the middle. The V gene's germline CDR1 is SEHNR and CDR2 FQNEAQ (reference sequence). The CDR3 DNA is TGTGCCAGCAGCCCTAACACAAACACAGATACGCAGTATTTT. It yields the protein CASSPNTNTDTQYF.

The chain employs TRBV19 and TRBJ1-6; 10 bases align to TRBD1. Germline V gene data show CDR1 as LNHDA and CDR2 as SQIVND (reference sequence). The CDR3 loop spans 15 amino acids. After removal of 2 bases from V and 9 bases from J, the junction contained 4 bases not matched to a gene. CDR3 residues: CASSIWRTGGSPLHF. The DNA of the CDR3 is TGTGCCAGTAGTATATGGCGGACAGGGGGTTCACCCCTCCACTTT.

The CDR3 loop reads CASSQASQMNYGYTF. Written as DNA, the CDR3 is TGCGCCAGCAGCCAGGCAAGTCAAATGAACTATGGCTACACCTTC. This chain uses TRBV4-1 with TRBJ1-2; no definite D call. V was clipped by 3 bases and J by 2 bases, with 13 bases between them. Germline CDR1 and CDR2: MGHRA and YSYEKL. The CDR3 totals 15 residues.

This clone was seen a few times. The chain uses TRBV6-5 and TRBJ2-3; possible D gene TRBD1, 6 bases. CDR1 is MNHEY and CDR2 is SVGAGI in the germline V gene. CDR3 length equals 15 residues. Trimming took 4 bases from V and 2 from J, leaving 13 bases between them. CDR3 DNA: TGTGCCAGCAGTTCTCGGAACAGGGCCACAGATACGCAGTATTTT. Protein: CASSSRNRATDTQYF.

The genes are TRBV18 and TRBJ2-7, with 9 bases identical to TRBD1. CDR1 and CDR2 from the germline V gene are KGHSH and LQKENI. V was pared by 2 bases and J by 5 bases, with 4 bases of the junction left unmatched. The CDR3 runs 14 residues. DNA for the CDR3: TGTGCCAGCTCACCAGCGGGACAGGGTAACGAGCAGTACTTC. This encodes CASSPAGQGNEQYF.

The CDR3 loop reads CASSIVSARGSTEAFF. CDR3 coding DNA: TGTGCCAGTAGTATAGTCTCAGCCAGGGGGTCCACTGAAGCTTTCTTT. V and J are TRBV19 and TRBJ1-1, with 7 bases identical to TRBD1. The V gene end was trimmed by 1 base and the J gene end by 4 bases; junction bases not matched to a gene: 9. The germline CDR1 and CDR2 sequences are LNHDA and SQIVND (reference sequence). CDR3 length: 16 residues. Complete variable domain (other parts from reference TRBV19 and TRBJ1-1): DGGITQSPKYLFRKEGQNVTLSCEQNLNHDAMYWYRQDPGQGLRLIYYSQIVNDFQKGDIAEGYSVSREKKESFPLTVTSAQKNPTAFYLCASSIVSARGSTEAFFGQGTRLTVV.

The genes are TRBV9 and TRBJ1-5, with D uncertain. Trimming took off 4 bases at V and 3 bases at J, with 14 bases between the two ends. The CDR3 has 15 amino acids. Germline V lookup: CDR1 SGDLS, CDR2 YYNGEE. CDR3 in amino acids: CASSPRGDLNQPQHF. The CDR3 nucleotides are TGTGCCAGCAGCCCCCGTGGGGATCTCAATCAGCCCCAGCATTTT.

This chain connects TRBV20-1 to TRBJ1-1, with 7 bases that match TRBD1. Germline-derived CDR1 and CDR2 are DFQATT and SNEGSKA (reference sequence). This CDR3 spans 15 amino acids. With 3 bases clipped from V and 0 bases from J, the junction kept 7 bases outside the gene matches. CDR3 DNA: TGCAGTGCTAGTTCCAGGGGGGGTATGAACACTGAAGCTTTCTTT. The encoded protein is CSASSRGGMNTEAFF.

The chain is built from TRBV12-3 or TRBV12-4 and TRBJ2-3, with 7 positions matching TRBD2. The CDR3 is 13 residues long. The J segment lost 6 bases and the V segment lost 3 bases, leaving 3 bases of the junction unmatched. This chain's CDR3 is CASSFQAGDTQYF. DNA for the CDR3: TGTGCCAGCAGTTTCCAAGCGGGGGATACGCAGTATTTT.

The chain uses TRBV9 and TRBJ2-3; D ambiguous. V lost 3 bases to trimming and J lost 2 bases, with 7 bases between them. The germline CDR1 and CDR2 sequences are SGDLS and YYNGEE. This CDR3 is built from 13 residues. CDR3 amino acids: CASSGGYTDTQYF. The CDR3 DNA follows: TGTGCCAGCAGCGGGGGATACACAGATACGCAGTATTTT.

The chain employs TRBV15 and TRBJ1-5; 7 bases map to TRBD1. CDR3 length: 17 residues. CDR1 is LNHNV, CDR2 YYDKDF, per germline (reference sequence). With V trimmed by 1 base and J by 0 bases, 6 bases remained unmatched. The CDR3 nucleotides read TGTGCCACCAGCAGAGGGACAGGATTCTATAGCAATCAGCCCCAGCATTTT. It codes for CATSRGTGFYSNQPQHF.

V usage is TRBV30 and J usage is TRBJ2-7, with D possibly TRBD1 on 6 matching bases. V lost 0 bases, J lost 1 base, and 10 bases lay in between. The length of the CDR3 is 14 residues. Germline V CDR1 and CDR2: GTSNPN, SVGIG (reference sequence). In DNA form, the CDR3 reads TGTGCCTGGAGTGTACCACAGGGATCCTACGAGCAGTACTTC. Translation gives CAWSVPQGSYEQYF.

The V call is TRBV6-1, the J call TRBJ1-5; perhaps TRBD1 as D (5 bases). CDR1 and CDR2 (germline): MNHNS, SASEGT. Trimming took 1 base from V and 4 from J, leaving 8 bases between them. The CDR3 covers 14 residues. The CDR3: CASSEGWGNQPQHF. CDR3 sequence (DNA): TGTGCCAGCAGTGAAGGTTGGGGGAATCAGCCCCAGCATTTT.